These 10 T cell receptor beta chains came from one sample sequenced in a study of blood T cell repertoires in COVID-19. The data were produced by immunoSEQ multiplex PCR, yet TCRdb's version contains in-frame clones alone and is incomplete. The sample shows 300,000 to 400,000 clones, 75% to 90% of them seen only once. Sequenced sample: peripheral blood. All receptors come from a woman aged 55-70 years with COVID-19, enrolled during active disease.

This clone showed up just once. In nucleotides, the CDR3 is TGTGCCACCAGCAGAGATGCGAGGAGCACAGATACGCAGTATTTT. As protein: CATSRDARSTDTQYF. This rearrangement joins TRBV15 to TRBJ2-3; D gene uncertain. Trimming cost V 0 bases and J 0 bases, with 7 bases left between them. CDR1 is LNHNV, CDR2 YYDKDF, per germline (reference sequence). This CDR3 region has 15 residues.

The chain has TRBV19 and TRBJ2-3; TRBD2 might be the D (6 bases). Germline CDR1 is LNHDA and CDR2 is SQIVND (reference sequence). The CDR3 has 14 amino acids. V dropped 3 bases and J dropped 2 bases, with 9 bases sitting between them. This CDR3 reads CASSIGLFTDTQYF. The CDR3 DNA reads as TGTGCCAGTAGTATCGGACTATTCACAGATACGCAGTATTTT.

The CDR3 bases are TGTGCCAGCAGCCCGCGAGGAATTACTAGTAATGAGCAGTTCTTC. It encodes CASSPRGITSNEQFF. The chain employs TRBV7-8 and TRBJ2-1; D might be TRBD2 (5 bases). V lost 5 bases to trimming and J lost 7 bases, with 18 bases between them. The CDR3 totals 15 residues. Germline V lookup: CDR1 SGHVS, CDR2 FQNEAQ.

The chain is built from TRBV21-1 and TRBJ2-3; the table assigns TRBD2, which was not confirmed against the DNA. TRBV21-1 is reported as a pseudogene. The CDR3 length is 16 residues. The CDR3 sequence is CASSKRLAGGTDTQYF. In DNA, the CDR3 is TGTGCCAGCAGCAAAAGACTAGCGGGGGGGACAGATACGCAGTATTTT.

The chain carries TRBV18 and TRBJ2-7; TRBD1 might be the D (6 bases). The CDR3 covers 14 residues. Germline CDR1 and CDR2: KGHSH and LQKENI. With 3 bases removed from V and 6 bases from J, the gap between germline ends came to 15 bases. CDR3 in amino acids: CASSPRDGQIEQYF. DNA of the CDR3: TGTGCCAGCTCACCGAGAGACGGACAGATCGAGCAGTACTTC.

The genes are TRBV4-3 and TRBJ1-2; a weak D match, TRBD1 (6 bases). CDR1 is LGHNA, CDR2 YSLEER, per germline. The ends were cut back, 3 bases at V and 6 bases at J, with 17 bases in the middle. The CDR3 contains 15 residues. The CDR3 sequence is CASSHSRGDINGYTF. CDR3 sequence (DNA): TGCGCCAGCAGCCATTCCCGAGGGGACATCAATGGCTACACCTTC.

CDR3 sequence reads: CATSRDPRGGFHEQYF. As DNA, the CDR3 is TGTGCCACCAGCAGAGACCCACGGGGGGGATTCCACGAGCAGTACTTC. This chain links TRBV15 with TRBJ2-7, with 8 nucleotides matching TRBD2. Germline V CDR1 and CDR2: LNHNV, YYDKDF (reference sequence). This CDR3 has 16 amino acids. Trimming cost V 0 bases and J 5 bases; bases outside gene matches: 9. The entire variable domain, with the rest obtained from reference TRBV15 and TRBJ2-7, is as follows: DAMVIQNPRYQVTQFGKPVTLSCSQTLNHNVMYWYQQKSSQAPKLLFHYYDKDFNNEADTPDNFQSRRPNTSFCFLDIRSPGLGDTAMYLCATSRDPRGGFHEQYFGPGTRLTVT.

V gene TRBV19 combines with J gene TRBJ2-7, with 8 bases aligning to TRBD1. V dropped 6 bases and J dropped 5; count of bases not matched to a gene: 3. Germline CDR1 LNHDA, CDR2 SQIVND (reference sequence). The CDR3 totals 12 residues. The CDR3 region is CASRDREDEQYF. The CDR3 coding sequence is TGTGCCAGTAGGGACAGGGAGGACGAGCAGTACTTC. The whole variable domain, filled in from reference TRBV19 and TRBJ2-7, reads DGGITQSPKYLFRKEGQNVTLSCEQNLNHDAMYWYRQDPGQGLRLIYYSQIVNDFQKGDIAEGYSVSREKKESFPLTVTSAQKNPTAFYLCASRDREDEQYFGPGTRLTVT.

This clone is a singleton in its sample. The chain couples TRBV6-5 to TRBJ2-1, with D possibly TRBD2 on 7 matching bases. The CDR3 length is 15 residues. V was shortened by 3 bases and J by 3 bases, with 12 bases between the two germline ends. Germline CDR1 reads MNHEY; CDR2 reads SVGAGI. The CDR3 spells CASSYGGGHYNEQFF. CDR3 nucleotide sequence: TGTGCCAGCAGTTATGGGGGGGGGCACTACAATGAGCAGTTCTTC.

This chain links TRBV2 with TRBJ2-5; 7 bases are shared with TRBD2. Per the germline V gene, CDR1 is SNHLY and CDR2 is FYNNEI. V lost 2 bases, J lost 3 bases, and 0 bases stayed unmatched. The CDR3 consists of 13 residues. CDR3 residues: CASSELAEETQYF. The CDR3 nucleotides are TGTGCCAGCAGTGAACTAGCGGAAGAGACCCAGTACTTC.